The clone carrying this T cell receptor beta chain appeared many times. These data originate in a study of regulatory T cells in long-lasting Graves disease. Time point given: persistent/refractory GD, antithyroid drugs over 5 years with positive TRAb. RNA extracted from PBMCs served as the sequencing template. Combining iRepertoire HTBI primers with Arm-PCR of CDR3 regions, the authors built TCR beta libraries. In the source study's methods: Sequenced samples collectively carried about 62 TRBV and 14 TRBJ segments. MiXCR, run by TCRdb on the multiplex PCR reads, gives a single entry per CDR3 protein. The V and J calls follow TCRdb's processing rather than the paper's. This table holds hundreds of thousands of distinct CDR3 sequences, 20% to 25% found once. Between the trimmed V and J ends, which lost 6 bases and 5 bases, there was a span of 17 bases. The CDR3 extends over 14 amino acids.

The source is a female donor with Graves disease. The chain recombines TRBV12-3 or TRBV12-4 with TRBJ2-7; no definite D call. The specimen was peripheral blood mononuclear cells (PBMCs), collected when the disease was refractory, from a patient treated with antithyroid drugs. The CDR3 nucleotides are TGTGCCAGCAGCCTGAATCTCCATGGGGACGAGCAGTACTTC. As protein: CASSLNLHGDEQYF.